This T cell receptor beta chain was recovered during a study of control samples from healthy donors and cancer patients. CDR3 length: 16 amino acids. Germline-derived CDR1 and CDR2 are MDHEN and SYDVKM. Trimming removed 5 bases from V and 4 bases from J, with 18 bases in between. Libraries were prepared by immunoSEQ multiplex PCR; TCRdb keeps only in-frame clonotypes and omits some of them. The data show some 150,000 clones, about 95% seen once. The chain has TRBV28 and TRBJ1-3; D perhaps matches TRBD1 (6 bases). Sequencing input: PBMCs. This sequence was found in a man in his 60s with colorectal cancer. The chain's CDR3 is CASSRDRTMFGNTIYF. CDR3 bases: TGTGCCAGCAGTCGAGACAGGACGATGTTCGGAAACACCATATATTTT.